These 26 T cell receptor beta chains share one sample of origin, sequenced in a study of blood T cell repertoires in COVID-19. Data came from immunoSEQ multiplex PCR; TCRdb stores just in-frame clones and leaves some out. The data hold around 280,000 clones, with 87% observed a single time. What was sequenced was PBMCs or T cells enriched from blood (not recorded which). These receptors originate from a woman aged 40 to 50 who had recovered from COVID-19.

This sequence joins TRBV27 and TRBJ2-7; perhaps TRBD2 as D (7 bases). V lost 5 bases and J 2 bases, leaving 10 bases between the germline ends. This CDR3 contains 13 residues. Germline CDR1 MNHEY, CDR2 SMNVEV (reference sequence). CDR3 coding DNA: TGTGCCAGCAGTCCGGGGGGCCCCTACGAGCAGTACTTC. Translating it yields CASSPGGPYEQYF.

The chain recombines TRBV7-2 with TRBJ1-1; D is unresolved. The CDR3 is 13 residues long. V shed 7 bases and J shed 0 bases, with 9 bases lying between them. Germline V CDR1 and CDR2: SGHTA, FQGNSA. CDR3 loop: CASTPTVNTEAFF. The DNA for the CDR3 is TGTGCCAGCACTCCAACTGTGAACACTGAAGCTTTCTTT.

The J gene is TRBJ2-7, the V gene TRBV9; 8 bases are shared with TRBD2. The CDR3 totals 16 residues. CDR1 is SGDLS, CDR2 YYNGEE, per germline. The junction had 11 bases not matched to a gene; V was cut back by 4 bases and J by 2 bases. In DNA form, the CDR3 reads TGTGCCAGCAGCAAGGCGGGGGGTGGGACCGCCTACGAGCAGTACTTC. Protein: CASSKAGGGTAYEQYF.

This clone was observed a few times. The rearrangement uses TRBV29-1 and TRBJ2-7, with 7 bases aligning to TRBD2. Losses at the gene ends were 1 base for V and 3 bases for J; bases not matched to a gene: 3. This CDR3 spans 13 amino acids. The germline gives CDR1 SQVTM, CDR2 ANQGSEA. The CDR3 DNA reads as TGCAGCGTTGAAGCGGGAGGCAACTACGAGCAGTACTTC. Translation: CSVEAGGNYEQYF.

The chain combines TRBV4-3 with TRBJ2-5, with 11 bases that match TRBD2. Germline loops: CDR1 LGHNA, CDR2 YSLEER. The CDR3 spans 17 residues. The trim removed 0 bases at V and 5 bases at J, leaving 8 bases unmatched. CDR3 sequence reads: CASSQDLAGGPGETQYF. The CDR3 region has the DNA TGCGCCAGCAGCCAAGATCTAGCGGGAGGTCCCGGGGAGACCCAGTACTTC.

The chain employs TRBV7-3 and TRBJ2-6, with unresolved D. Germline CDR1 is SGHTA and CDR2 is FQGTGA. The CDR3 length is 17 residues. The V end was cut by 5 bases, the J end by 2 bases, with 16 bases between. DNA of the CDR3: TGTGCCAGCAGCCCCTTACCGGGTAGCACTGGGGCCAACGTCCTGACTTTC. Translation gives CASSPLPGSTGANVLTF.

This clone was detected once. V is TRBV18 and J is TRBJ1-2, with a weak D call TRBD1 (5 bases). CDR3 length: 13 residues. Germline CDR1 KGHSH, CDR2 LQKENI. The V end was cut by 3 bases, the J end by 4 bases, with 9 bases between. For the CDR3, the DNA is TGTGCCAGCTCACCGGGGCCGTCCTATGGCTACACCTTC. This sequence encodes CASSPGPSYGYTF.

The V and J genes are TRBV11-2 and TRBJ2-5, with 7 bases identical to TRBD1. The CDR3 has 17 amino acids. In germline, CDR1 is SGHAT, CDR2 FQNNGV. V was pared by 0 bases and J by 4 bases, with 11 bases of the junction left unmatched. The CDR3 spells CASSLDHVDRVSETQYF. DNA of the CDR3: TGTGCCAGCAGCTTAGATCACGTAGACAGGGTGTCAGAGACCCAGTACTTC.

V gene TRBV27 combines with J gene TRBJ2-7, with a weak D call TRBD1 (5 bases). The length of the CDR3 is 15 residues. Trimming cost V 3 bases and J 1 base, with 13 bases left between them. Germline CDR1 is MNHEY and CDR2 is SMNVEV (reference sequence). The CDR3 sequence: CASSLAGHRSYEQYF. The CDR3 DNA follows: TGTGCCAGCAGTTTGGCCGGACACCGATCCTACGAGCAGTACTTC.

The gene calls are TRBV6-2 or TRBV6-3 and TRBJ2-1, with D maybe TRBD2 (6 bases). The germline gives CDR1 MNHEY, CDR2 SVGEGT. The CDR3 sequence is 16 residues long. With 5 bases removed from V and 4 bases from J, the gap between germline ends came to 18 bases. CDR3 coding DNA: TGTGCCAGCAGTCCCTTAGGACAAGCGGGTTACAATGAGCAGTTCTTC. Translation gives CASSPLGQAGYNEQFF.

The chain carries TRBV9 and TRBJ1-1, with TRBD1 as a possible D gene (5 bases). Germline V gene lookup returns CDR1 SGDLS and CDR2 YYNGEE. V gave up 4 bases and J gave up 5 bases, with 18 bases separating them. CDR3 length: 15 amino acids. The CDR3 sequence: CASSPSPGGKTEAFF. Here the CDR3 DNA reads TGTGCCAGCAGCCCCAGTCCGGGGGGAAAAACTGAAGCTTTCTTT.

This chain joins TRBV7-3 and TRBJ2-1; 9 bases fit TRBD2. The length of the CDR3 is 16 residues. The germline V gene has CDR1 SGHTA and CDR2 FQGTGA. Trimming took 2 bases from V and 2 from J; bases not matched to a gene: 4. The CDR3 region is CASSLQAGGTYNEQFF. The DNA for the CDR3 is TGTGCCAGCAGCTTACAGGCGGGAGGGACCTACAATGAGCAGTTCTTC.

This chain uses TRBV7-6 with TRBJ2-5, with a weak D call TRBD2 (6 bases). The germline V and J ends were trimmed by 4 bases and 3 bases, with 12 bases remaining between them. Germline CDR1 and CDR2: SGHVS and FNYEAQ. CDR3 length equals 14 residues. CDR3 residues: CASSYSGPKETQYF. CDR3 DNA sequence: TGTGCCAGCAGCTATAGCGGCCCCAAAGAGACCCAGTACTTC.

This chain links TRBV7-2 with TRBJ2-7, with 8 positions matching TRBD1. CDR1 and CDR2 from the germline V gene are SGHTA and FQGNSA. The CDR3 is 15 amino acids. Losses at the gene ends were 4 bases for V and 3 bases for J; bases not matched to a gene: 8. In DNA, the CDR3 is TGTGCCAGCAGCTCCCCCGGACAGGGACACTACGAGCAGTACTTC. As protein: CASSSPGQGHYEQYF.

V is TRBV28 and J is TRBJ2-5; 7 nucleotides line up with TRBD1. There are 15 residues in the CDR3. Losses at the gene ends were 6 bases for V and 4 bases for J; bases not matched to a gene: 11. The germline V gene encodes CDR1 MDHEN and CDR2 SYDVKM. As DNA, the CDR3 is TGTGCCAGCAGCCCCAACAGGGGACGTGGAGAGACCCAGTACTTC. It is translated as CASSPNRGRGETQYF.

V gene TRBV2 combines with J gene TRBJ2-1; D is perhaps TRBD1 (6 bases). The germline V gene has CDR1 SNHLY and CDR2 FYNNEI. CDR3 length: 17 amino acids. V shed 7 bases and J shed 0 bases, with 19 bases lying between them. The CDR3 loop is CASTNHGTRSSYNEQFF. CDR3 in DNA: TGTGCCAGCACTAACCATGGGACAAGGAGCTCCTACAATGAGCAGTTCTTC.

The chain recombines TRBV11-2 with TRBJ2-6; D is uncertain. The ends were cut back, 5 bases at V and 5 bases at J, with 7 bases in the middle. The CDR3 consists of 13 residues. Per germline, CDR1 SGHAT and CDR2 FQNNGV. The CDR3 DNA reads TGTGCCAGCAGCCCCGGTTGGGCCAACGTCCTGACTTTC. This gives the protein CASSPGWANVLTF. The variable domain in full, with the rest retrieved from reference TRBV11-2 and TRBJ2-6, is EAGVAQSPRYKIIEKRQSVAFWCNPISGHATLYWYQQILGQGPKLLIQFQNNGVVDDSQLPKDRFSAERLKGVDSTLKIQPAKLEDSAVYLCASSPGWANVLTFGAGSRLTVL.

For this clone: The sample holds other DNA sequences that translate to the same CDR3. The gene calls are TRBV5-1 and TRBJ2-7, with a weak D call TRBD2 (6 bases). The CDR3 loop spans 14 amino acids. V lost 4 bases to trimming and J lost 0 bases, with 11 bases between them. CDR1 is SGHRS, CDR2 YFSETQ, per germline. CDR3 amino acids: CASSRVGGSYEQYF. In DNA, the CDR3 is TGCGCCAGCAGCCGGGTGGGGGGCTCCTACGAGCAGTACTTC.

V and J are TRBV5-1 and TRBJ2-5; TRBD2 matches at 9 bases. Germline V lookup: CDR1 SGHRS, CDR2 YFSETQ. The CDR3 length is 15 residues. The trim removed 4 bases at V and 5 bases at J, leaving 9 bases unmatched. The CDR3 sequence: CASSGSGRGGETQYF. Written as DNA, the CDR3 is TGCGCCAGCAGCGGTAGCGGGAGAGGAGGGGAGACCCAGTACTTC. Full variable domain (outside the CDR3, taken from reference TRBV5-1 and TRBJ2-5): KAGVTQTPRYLIKTRGQQVTLSCSPISGHRSVSWYQQTPGQGLQFLFEYFSETQRNKGNFPGRFSGRQFSNSRSEMNVSTLELGDSALYLCASSGSGRGGETQYFGPGTRLLVL.

The chain joins TRBV18 to TRBJ1-5, with 7 bases fitting TRBD1. CDR1 KGHSH and CDR2 LQKENI come from the germline V gene. The ends lost 5 bases at V and 6 bases at J; junction bases unmatched: 7. The CDR3 is 14 residues long. The CDR3 DNA reads TGTGCCAGCTCAGCGCGACAGGGAGGTCAGCCCCAGCATTTT. The encoded protein is CASSARQGGQPQHF.

This clone appeared a single time. The chain joins TRBV18 to TRBJ1-3, with D unclear. The CDR3 length is 17 residues. Germline loops: CDR1 KGHSH, CDR2 LQKENI. Trimming stripped 3 bases from V and 0 bases from J, with 15 bases between. The DNA of the CDR3 is TGTGCCAGCTCACCTGCGACTTCTTTACTCTCTGGAAACACCATATATTTT. Residues: CASSPATSLLSGNTIYF.

J is TRBJ2-7 and V is TRBV7-9, with D unclear. V lost 1 base, J lost 6 bases, and 13 bases lay in between. The CDR3 contains 14 residues. Per the germline V gene, CDR1 is SEHNR and CDR2 is FQNEAQ (reference sequence). The CDR3 protein is CASSLEFSSAEQYF. The CDR3 DNA reads TGTGCCAGCAGCTTAGAGTTTTCGAGCGCCGAGCAGTACTTC. Using reference TRBV7-9 and TRBJ2-7 for the parts outside the CDR3, the full variable domain is DTGVSQNPRHKITKRGQNVTFRCDPISEHNRLYWYRQTLGQGPEFLTYFQNEAQLEKSRLLSDRFSAERPKGSFSTLEIQRTEQGDSAMYLCASSLEFSSAEQYFGPGTRLTVT.

Only one count was recorded for this clone. V and J are TRBV18 and TRBJ2-3, with D unresolved. Per the germline V gene, CDR1 is KGHSH and CDR2 is LQKENI. Trimming cost V 1 base and J 1 base, with 9 bases left between them. This CDR3 region has 15 residues. DNA for the CDR3: TGTGCCAGCTCACCACAAGTGAGCGGCACAGATACGCAGTATTTT. It is translated as CASSPQVSGTDTQYF.

The chain combines TRBV28 with TRBJ1-4, with a tentative D call TRBD1 (6 bases). Trimming removed 6 bases at V and 4 bases at J, with 18 bases between. The CDR3 contains 16 residues. Germline-derived CDR1 and CDR2 are MDHEN and SYDVKM. The CDR3 here is CASSPLGWTVNEKLFF. CDR3 sequence (DNA): TGTGCCAGCAGCCCCCTGGGCTGGACAGTTAATGAAAAACTGTTTTTT.

The chain uses TRBV7-9 and TRBJ2-1; 13 bases line up with TRBD2. The V segment lost 3 bases and the J segment 0 bases; nucleotides outside the gene matches: 8. Germline V gene data show CDR1 as SEHNR and CDR2 as FQNEAQ (reference sequence). This CDR3 is built from 19 residues. CDR3 amino acids: CASSFPGLAGSSSYNEQFF. The CDR3, as DNA: TGTGCCAGCAGCTTCCCGGGACTAGCGGGATCCAGCTCCTACAATGAGCAGTTCTTC.

The chain uses TRBV28 and TRBJ2-7, with 9 bases identical to TRBD1. CDR3 length: 16 amino acids. CDR1 and CDR2 (germline): MDHEN, SYDVKM. The V segment lost 3 bases and the J segment 3 bases; nucleotides outside the gene matches: 9. The CDR3 region is CASSLTGTGTYYEQYF. The CDR3 bases are TGTGCCAGCAGTTTGACCGGGACAGGGACCTACTACGAGCAGTACTTC.